Listed here are 31 T cell receptor beta chains from one sample, sequenced in a study of T-cell reconstitution after alpha-beta-depleted transplantation in children. Library preparation (for TCRbeta) was performed with unique molecular identifiers. TCRdb analysed the PCR reads with MiXCR anew, one entry per CDR3 protein. The table records some 260,000 distinct CDR3 sequences, roughly a quarter of them present only once. The sample in question was PBMCs, mostly from graft donor cells, obtained 360 days after TCRalphabeta/CD19-depleted stem cell transplant. These receptors were taken from a female patient between 2 and 10 years old who had a stem cell transplant for congenital amegakaryocytic thrombocytopenia, so the T cells may come from the graft donor.

This clonotype was seen more than once but under ten times. CDR3 protein: CASSQPGQSGNTIYF. The DNA of the CDR3 is TGCGCCAGCAGCCAGCCGGGACAGTCTGGAAACACCATATATTTT. This chain connects TRBV4-1 to TRBJ1-3, with TRBD1 matching over 7 bases. Germline V gene sequence: CDR1 MGHRA, CDR2 YSYEKL. The CDR3 contains 15 residues. The V and J ends lost 3 bases and 1 base, in that order; junction bases with no gene match: 3.

In this sample, this clonotype turned up a few times. The rearrangement links TRBV5-1 to TRBJ2-7, with TRBD2 matching over 7 bases. This CDR3 comprises 14 residues. The trim removed 0 bases at V and 3 bases at J, leaving 3 bases unmatched. Germline-derived CDR1 and CDR2 are SGHRS and YFSETQ. The CDR3 nucleotides are TGCGCCAGCAGCTTGGTGGGGGGGGACTACGAGCAGTACTTC. This translates into CASSLVGGDYEQYF.

This clonotype showed up just a few times. The chain has TRBV18 and TRBJ1-1, with D unclear. The CDR3 runs to 16 residues. CDR1 KGHSH and CDR2 LQKENI come from the germline V gene. V gave up 3 bases and J gave up 1 base, with 15 bases separating them. The CDR3 region has the DNA TGTGCCAGCTCACCCACATCAACAGAATCGAACACTGAAGCTTTCTTT. It codes for CASSPTSTESNTEAFF.

In its sample, this clonotype was seen a few times. V is TRBV7-8 and J is TRBJ2-4, with 9 bases fitting TRBD2. V lost 1 base, J lost 4 bases, and 8 bases stayed unmatched. The CDR3 loop spans 17 amino acids. Per the germline V gene, CDR1 is SGHVS and CDR2 is FQNEAQ. The CDR3 protein is CASSLDRTSERKNIQYF. The DNA for the CDR3 is TGTGCCAGCAGCTTAGACCGGACTAGCGAAAGAAAAAACATTCAGTACTTC.

This rearrangement joins TRBV20-1 to TRBJ2-3, with TRBD2 matching 7 bases. This CDR3 spans 16 amino acids. The germline CDR1 and CDR2 sequences are DFQATT and SNEGSKA (reference sequence). J gave up 0 bases and V 6 bases, and 12 bases lay outside the gene matches. The CDR3 DNA sequence: TGCAGTGCCGCGACACCTAGCGGACCTAGCACAGATACGCAGTATTTT. Residues: CSAATPSGPSTDTQYF.

The chain has TRBV30 and TRBJ1-5; TRBD1 matches 7 bases. V gave up 3 bases and J gave up 7 bases; unmatched junction bases: 6. This CDR3 spans 13 amino acids. The germline V gene has CDR1 GTSNPN and CDR2 SVGIG (reference sequence). This CDR3 reads CAWSAGGGQPQHF. CDR3 nucleotide sequence: TGTGCCTGGAGCGCAGGGGGAGGACAGCCCCAGCATTTT.

This clonotype was detected many times. This chain connects TRBV10-3 to TRBJ2-5, with a possible D match to TRBD2 (6 bases). Per germline, CDR1 ENHRY and CDR2 SYGVKD. The CDR3 has 15 amino acids. Trimming cost V 6 bases and J 1 base, with 15 bases left between them. The CDR3 region has the DNA TGTGCCATCAGCAAAGGGACTTGGCTCCAAGAGACCCAGTACTTC. It is translated as CAISKGTWLQETQYF.

V is TRBV29-1 and J is TRBJ1-2; D is undetermined. The CDR3 contains 14 residues. Germline V gives CDR1 SQVTM, CDR2 ANQGSEA. The germline V and J ends were trimmed by 3 bases and 1 base, with 12 bases remaining between them. The CDR3 is CSVELVDINYGYTF. In DNA form, the CDR3 reads TGCAGCGTTGAGTTGGTGGATATTAACTATGGCTACACCTTC.

This clonotype was seen more than once but under ten times. CDR3 residues: CASSLDRGVAGELFF. The CDR3 bases are TGTGCCAGCAGTCTGGACAGGGGAGTTGCCGGGGAGCTGTTTTTT. This chain connects TRBV2 to TRBJ2-2; TRBD1 aligns across 9 bases. The CDR3 sequence is 15 residues long. V lost 5 bases and J lost 6; bases outside the gene matches: 7. The germline V gene has CDR1 SNHLY and CDR2 FYNNEI.

This clonotype has a count of ten or more. This chain joins TRBV12-3 or TRBV12-4 and TRBJ2-7; 9 bases fit TRBD1. V lost 6 bases and J lost 2; bases outside the gene matches: 5. The CDR3 runs to 14 residues. The CDR3 DNA follows: TGTGCCAGCAGCCTTAGACAGGGGGCCTACGAGCAGTACTTC. It is translated as CASSLRQGAYEQYF.

The chain couples TRBV5-6 to TRBJ1-1; 7 bases fit TRBD1. Looked up from germline, CDR1 is SGHDT and CDR2 is YYEEEE. This CDR3 spans 15 amino acids. The V and J ends lost 1 base and 2 bases, in that order; junction bases with no gene match: 5. CDR3 sequence reads: CASSLRGTANTEAFF. The CDR3 DNA follows: TGTGCCAGCAGCTTGAGAGGGACAGCTAACACTGAAGCTTTCTTT.

This clonotype was observed a handful of times. This sequence joins TRBV7-8 and TRBJ1-5; 7 bases are shared with TRBD1. V was clipped by 5 bases and J by 5 bases; unmatched bases: 9. The CDR3 has 15 residues. The germline V gene encodes CDR1 SGHVS and CDR2 FQNEAQ. CDR3 amino acids: CASSNDRVGHQPQHF. CDR3 bases: TGTGCCAGCAGCAACGACAGGGTTGGGCATCAGCCCCAGCATTTT.

This clonotype was counted many times. This chain joins TRBV2 and TRBJ2-7; TRBD2 agrees at 13 bases. This CDR3 has 16 residues. Trimming took 5 bases from V and 2 from J; bases not matched to a gene: 6. The germline V gene encodes CDR1 SNHLY and CDR2 FYNNEI. As DNA, the CDR3 is TGTGCCAGCAGTCCCGGGACTAGCGGGATAGCCTACGAGCAGTACTTC. Its translation: CASSPGTSGIAYEQYF.

The V gene is TRBV4-2, the J gene TRBJ1-2; 7 bases are a match to TRBD1. Germline V gives CDR1 LGHNA, CDR2 YNFKEQ. The length of the CDR3 is 15 residues. Losses at the gene ends were 1 base for V and 0 bases for J; bases not matched to a gene: 2. The CDR3 spells CASSQAGQPNYGYTF. CDR3 nucleotides: TGTGCCAGCAGCCAAGCGGGACAGCCTAACTATGGCTACACCTTC.

The DNA of the CDR3 is TGCGCCAGCAGCTTGGTTCCAGCGGGCCACCTTAGCACCGGGGAGCTGTTTTTT. Its protein is CASSLVPAGHLSTGELFF. This chain connects TRBV5-1 to TRBJ2-2, with D maybe TRBD2 (6 bases). The V end was cut by 0 bases, the J end by 4 bases, with 19 bases between. This CDR3 is built from 18 residues. Germline assignment: CDR1 SGHRS and CDR2 YFSETQ.

The rearrangement joins TRBV9 to TRBJ2-7, with 8 bases matching TRBD1. The CDR3 runs to 15 residues. The junction had 2 bases not matched to a gene; V was cut back by 0 bases and J by 0 bases. CDR1 is SGDLS and CDR2 is YYNGEE in the germline V gene. The CDR3 reads CASSVGGTGSYEQYF. The CDR3 nucleotides are TGTGCCAGCAGCGTAGGAGGGACAGGCTCCTACGAGCAGTACTTC.

This clonotype was recorded a few times. The rearrangement joins TRBV29-1 to TRBJ1-1; D gene ambiguous. CDR1 and CDR2 from the germline V gene are SQVTM and ANQGSEA. This CDR3 spans 12 amino acids. Trimming stripped 6 bases from V and 3 bases from J, with 11 bases between. CDR3 sequence reads: CSVYTGYTEAFF. In nucleotides, the CDR3 is TGCAGCGTCTACACGGGGTACACTGAAGCTTTCTTT.

The rearrangement joins TRBV18 to TRBJ2-7; 8 nucleotides line up with TRBD1. The CDR3 is made up of 14 amino acids. With 6 bases clipped from V and 2 bases from J, the junction kept 6 bases outside the gene matches. Germline V gene sequence: CDR1 KGHSH, CDR2 LQKENI. CDR3 DNA sequence: TGTGCCAGCTCGCCCGCGACAGGGGCCTACGAGCAGTACTTC. Its protein product is CASSPATGAYEQYF.

The chain has TRBV25-1 and TRBJ1-5; TRBD1 might be the D (6 bases). This CDR3 comprises 15 residues. V was clipped by 1 base and J by 3 bases, with 10 bases between them. Germline CDR1 reads MGHDK; CDR2 reads SYGVNS. The CDR3 sequence: CASSELGGPNQPQHF. The CDR3 DNA follows: TGTGCCAGCAGTGAATTGGGGGGGCCCAATCAGCCCCAGCATTTT.

On this clonotype itself: One end of the junction varies from germline; a read error may be responsible. V usage is TRBV20-1 and J usage is TRBJ2-1; 13 nucleotides match TRBD2. CDR3 size: 9 residues. From germline, CDR1 is DFQATT and CDR2 SNEGSKA (reference sequence). CDR3 coding DNA: TGCAGTGCCGGGACTAGCGGGGACTTC. Translated: CSAGTSGDF.

This clonotype was detected many times. The genes are TRBV24-1 and TRBJ2-2, with 11 nucleotides matching TRBD1. J gave up 4 bases and V 0 bases, and 0 bases lay outside the gene matches. Germline V gives CDR1 KGHDR, CDR2 SFDVKD. CDR3 size: 16 residues. CDR3 amino acids: CATSDLGTGGTGELFF. The CDR3 bases are TGTGCCACCAGTGATTTGGGGACAGGGGGCACCGGGGAGCTGTTTTTT.

This clonotype was counted between two and nine times. The gene calls are TRBV5-8 and TRBJ2-1, with 12 positions matching TRBD2. This CDR3 region has 14 residues. Germline V lookup: CDR1 SGHTS, CDR2 YDEGEE. J gave up 12 bases and V 4 bases, and 8 bases lay outside the gene matches. The DNA of the CDR3 is TGTGCCAGCAGCCCCCAGACTAGCGGGAGCACGCAGTTCTTC. It is translated as CASSPQTSGSTQFF.

This clonotype has only one observation. The genes are TRBV2 and TRBJ2-2, with 9 positions matching TRBD2. Germline-derived CDR1 and CDR2 are SNHLY and FYNNEI. Trimming at V came to 9 bases and at J to 4 bases, leaving 9 bases not matched to a gene. The CDR3 is 15 residues long. DNA of the CDR3: TGTGCCAGTGGTTCCCGGCGGGAGGGCACCGGGGAGCTGTTTTTT. This translates into CASGSRREGTGELFF.

The sample holds a few counts of this clonotype. The chain joins TRBV10-3 to TRBJ2-1; 11 bases map to TRBD2. Losses at the gene ends were 4 bases for V and 5 bases for J; bases not matched to a gene: 10. The V gene's germline CDR1 is ENHRY and CDR2 SYGVKD. This CDR3 has 17 residues. The CDR3, as DNA: TGTGCCATCAGTGCTCAACCGGGACTAGCGGAAGACAATGAGCAGTTCTTC. Residues: CAISAQPGLAEDNEQFF.

In its sample, this clonotype was seen a few times. The chain has TRBV12-3 or TRBV12-4 and TRBJ1-1, with D tentatively TRBD1 (5 bases). Trimming cost V 5 bases and J 4 bases, with 17 bases left between them. The CDR3 contains 15 residues. The CDR3 loop is CASSLDSPGSTEAFF. Here the CDR3 DNA reads TGTGCCAGCAGTCTAGACAGTCCTGGGAGCACTGAAGCTTTCTTT.

This clonotype was observed a few times. The chain links TRBV28 to TRBJ2-1, with TRBD2 identical over 13 bases. The CDR3 has 12 residues. The germline CDR1 and CDR2 sequences are MDHEN and SYDVKM. V was clipped by 11 bases and J by 5 bases; unmatched bases: 0. Written as DNA, the CDR3 is TGTGCCGGGACTAGCGGGAACAATGAGCAGTTCTTC. This sequence encodes CAGTSGNNEQFF.

This clonotype has a count of ten or more. The J gene is TRBJ1-4, the V gene TRBV4-1; 11 bases line up with TRBD1. The CDR3 runs 16 residues. Germline V gene lookup returns CDR1 MGHRA and CDR2 YSYEKL. V shed 1 base, J shed 7 bases, and the junction held 5 bases outside the gene matches. CDR3 DNA: TGCGCCAGCAGCCAAGGGATGGACAGGGGGCTTGAAAAACTGTTTTTT. Translated, it gives CASSQGMDRGLEKLFF.

This clonotype was detected only a few times. This chain connects TRBV11-2 to TRBJ1-3; tentatively, D is TRBD1 (6 bases). The CDR3 extends over 15 amino acids. CDR1 and CDR2 from the germline V gene are SGHAT and FQNNGV. V lost 4 bases and J 5 bases, leaving 15 bases between the germline ends. This CDR3 is CASSSSDRKRNTIYF. For the CDR3, the DNA is TGTGCCAGCAGCTCCTCCGACAGGAAAAGAAACACCATATATTTT. The variable domain in full, with the rest retrieved from reference TRBV11-2 and TRBJ1-3, is EAGVAQSPRYKIIEKRQSVAFWCNPISGHATLYWYQQILGQGPKLLIQFQNNGVVDDSQLPKDRFSAERLKGVDSTLKIQPAKLEDSAVYLCASSSSDRKRNTIYFGEGSWLTVV.

The chain carries TRBV12-3 or TRBV12-4 and TRBJ2-1; maybe TRBD2 (6 bases). The CDR3 extends over 14 amino acids. V was shortened by 0 bases and J by 7 bases, with 10 bases between the two germline ends. CDR3 in amino acids: CASSLALASNEQFF. In nucleotides, the CDR3 is TGTGCCAGCAGTTTAGCCCTAGCGTCGAATGAGCAGTTCTTC.

This clonotype was seen many times. The chain employs TRBV7-2 and TRBJ2-1, with D possibly called TRBD1 or TRBD2 (5 bases each). V was cut by 3 bases and J by 10 bases, with 13 bases left in between. Germline assignment: CDR1 SGHTA and CDR2 FQGNSA. The CDR3 has 13 amino acids. The DNA for the CDR3 is TGTGCCAGCAGCTTTAGTCCCGGGGACGAGCAGTTCTTC. Translated, it gives CASSFSPGDEQFF.

This rearrangement joins TRBV5-1 to TRBJ2-5; 7 bases align to TRBD1. Germline trimming cut 6 bases from V and 4 bases from J; bases unmatched to any gene: 9. The CDR3 extends over 14 amino acids. Germline CDR1 and CDR2: SGHRS and YFSETQ. The DNA of the CDR3 is TGCGCCAGCAAATCAGGGACAGTGGGAGAGACCCAGTACTTC. Its protein is CASKSGTVGETQYF.